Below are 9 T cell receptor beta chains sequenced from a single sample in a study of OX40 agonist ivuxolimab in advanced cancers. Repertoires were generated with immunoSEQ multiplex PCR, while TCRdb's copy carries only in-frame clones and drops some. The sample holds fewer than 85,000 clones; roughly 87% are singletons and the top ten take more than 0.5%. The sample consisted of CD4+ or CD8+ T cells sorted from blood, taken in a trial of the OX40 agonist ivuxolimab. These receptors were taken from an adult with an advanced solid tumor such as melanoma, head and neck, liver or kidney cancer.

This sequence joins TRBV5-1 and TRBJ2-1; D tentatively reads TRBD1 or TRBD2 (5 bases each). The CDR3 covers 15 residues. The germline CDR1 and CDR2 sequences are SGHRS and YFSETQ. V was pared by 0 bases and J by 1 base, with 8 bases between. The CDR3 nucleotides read TGCGCCAGCAGCTTGGGGGACGCGTCCTACAATGAGCAGTTCTTC. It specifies CASSLGDASYNEQFF. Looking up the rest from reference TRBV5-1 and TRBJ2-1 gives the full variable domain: KAGVTQTPRYLIKTRGQQVTLSCSPISGHRSVSWYQQTPGQGLQFLFEYFSETQRNKGNFPGRFSGRQFSNSRSEMNVSTLELGDSALYLCASSLGDASYNEQFFGPGTRLTVL.

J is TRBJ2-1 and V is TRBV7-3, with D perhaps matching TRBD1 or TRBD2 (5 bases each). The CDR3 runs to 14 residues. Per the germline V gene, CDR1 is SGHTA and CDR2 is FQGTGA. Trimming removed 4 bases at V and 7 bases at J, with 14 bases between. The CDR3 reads CASSSVRGLNEQFF. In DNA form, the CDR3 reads TGTGCCAGCAGCTCGGTTCGGGGCCTGAATGAGCAGTTCTTC.

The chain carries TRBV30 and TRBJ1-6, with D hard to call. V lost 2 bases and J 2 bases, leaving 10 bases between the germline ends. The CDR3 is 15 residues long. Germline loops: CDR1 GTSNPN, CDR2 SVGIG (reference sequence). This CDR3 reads CAWSMPAPYNSPLHF. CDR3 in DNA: TGTGCCTGGAGTATGCCGGCCCCCTATAATTCACCCCTCCACTTT.

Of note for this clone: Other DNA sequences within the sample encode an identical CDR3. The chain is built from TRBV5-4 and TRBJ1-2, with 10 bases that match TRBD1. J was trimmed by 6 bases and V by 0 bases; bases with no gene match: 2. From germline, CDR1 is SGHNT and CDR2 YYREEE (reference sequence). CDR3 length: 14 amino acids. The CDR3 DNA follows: TGTGCCAGCAGCTTGGGCGGGACAGGGGATGGCTACACCTTC. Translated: CASSLGGTGDGYTF.

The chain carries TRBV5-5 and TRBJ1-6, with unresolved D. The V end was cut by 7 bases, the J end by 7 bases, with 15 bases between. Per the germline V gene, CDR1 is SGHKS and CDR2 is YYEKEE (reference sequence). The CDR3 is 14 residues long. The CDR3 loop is CASGDFRGNSPLHF. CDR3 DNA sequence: TGTGCCAGCGGCGATTTCAGAGGAAATTCACCCCTCCACTTT.

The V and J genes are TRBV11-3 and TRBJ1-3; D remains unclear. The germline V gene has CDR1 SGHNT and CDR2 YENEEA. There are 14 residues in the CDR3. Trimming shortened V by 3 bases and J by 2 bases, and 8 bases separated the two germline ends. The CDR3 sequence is CASSFATTGNTIYF. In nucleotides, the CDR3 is TGTGCCAGCAGCTTTGCAACAACTGGAAACACCATATATTTT.

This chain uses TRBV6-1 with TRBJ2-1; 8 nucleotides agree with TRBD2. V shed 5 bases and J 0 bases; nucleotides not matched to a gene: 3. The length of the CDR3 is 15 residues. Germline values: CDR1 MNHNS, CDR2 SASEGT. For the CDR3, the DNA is TGTGCCAGCAGTCCGCGGGGGGACTCCTACAATGAGCAGTTCTTC. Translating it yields CASSPRGDSYNEQFF.

The CDR3 is CASSPGGGADTQYF. The CDR3 coding sequence is TGTGCCAGCAGCCCGGGGGGGGGCGCAGATACGCAGTATTTT. The chain has TRBV14 and TRBJ2-3, with 8 positions matching TRBD2. CDR1 and CDR2 from the germline V gene are SGHDN and FVKESK. V gave up 4 bases and J gave up 4 bases; unmatched junction bases: 4. The CDR3 totals 14 residues.

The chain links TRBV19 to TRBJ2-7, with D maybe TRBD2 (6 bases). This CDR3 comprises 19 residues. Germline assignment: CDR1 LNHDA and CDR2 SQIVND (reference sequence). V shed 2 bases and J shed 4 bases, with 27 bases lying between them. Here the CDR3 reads CASSILSPRGGTGVYEQYF. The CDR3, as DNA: TGTGCCAGTAGTATATTATCCCCCCGTGGGGGAACGGGGGTATACGAGCAGTACTTC.